A selection of T cell receptor beta chains follows, all from one sample in a study of blood T cells in healthy people across ages. TCRdb fed the 5' RACE reads into MiXCR, producing one record per CDR3 protein. The table shows about 640,000 distinct CDR3 sequences, with approximately 50% occurring only once. Sequencing was performed on blood. These receptor sequences come from a man in his 60s in good health. Both conserved end residues are part of each CDR3. The D gene is left open where the match is weak. Part of the rows lack a size; the others show once, few, many or a class for expanded clones.

.	TRBV20-1	.	TRBJ2-5	TGCAGTGCTAGACTAGCGCGGGAGACCCAGTACTTC	CSARLARETQYF
.	TRBV15	.	TRBJ2-5	TGTGCCACCAGCAGAGGCAAAGAGACCCAGTACTTC	CATSRGKETQYF
.	TRBV4-1	TRBD1	TRBJ2-1	TGCGCCAGCAGCCAAGAAGGACAGGGGGCCTATGAGCAGTTCTTC	CASSQEGQGAYEQFF
few	TRBV7-2	.	TRBJ2-1	TGTGCCAGCAGCTTAGGTTGGCGGAATGAGCAGTTCTTC	CASSLGWRNEQFF
.	TRBV28	.	TRBJ1-1	TGTGCCAGCATGGATGGGGGCGAGGATGAAGCTTTCTTT	CASMDGGEDEAFF
few	TRBV3-1	TRBD2	TRBJ2-4	TGTGCCAGCAGCCCCCTAAGCGGGGGGGCGGGAAACATTCAGTACTTC	CASSPLSGGAGNIQYF
.	TRBV10-3	TRBD2	TRBJ2-5	TGTGCCATCGGTCTAGCGGGGGGTAATGAGCAGTACTTC	CAIGLAGGNEQYF
.	TRBV7-2	TRBD2	TRBJ2-7	TGTGCCAGCAGCCGACTACTAGCGGGGGGCCCCTACGAGCAGTACTTC	CASSRLLAGGPYEQYF
.	TRBV2	TRBD1	TRBJ2-1	TGTGCCAGCAGTGAGGGCAGGGGGCCCTACAATGAGCAGTTCTTC	CASSEGRGPYNEQFF
.	TRBV11-2	TRBD2	TRBJ2-5	TGTGCCAGCAGCTTGGGACTAACGGGGAGTGGGGAGACCCAGTACTTC	CASSLGLTGSGETQYF